Included here is one T cell receptor (beta chain) sequence, with context. Germline assignment: CDR1 MNHEY and CDR2 SMNVEV (reference sequence). The CDR3 has 15 amino acids. The junction had 6 bases not matched to a gene; V was cut back by 1 base and J by 4 bases. The entry originates in a study of blood T cell repertoires in COVID-19. Study as a whole: Samples taken during acute and convalescent COVID-19 were collected in the United States, Italy and Spain. The cDNA or gDNA used as material had been derived from T cells, B-cell-depleted T cells, or PBMCs.

In the authors' workflow: Quantification of nucleated cells was approximated via reference gene primer amplification. The protocol was immunoSEQ multiplex PCR, while the TCRdb copy is restricted to in-frame clones and leaves out a portion. V, J and clone size derive from that table, while D and trimming were established from the DNA sequence. The sample lists about 170,000 clones, 90% occurring once. The receptor was derived from a man aged 45-65 years with acute or convalescent COVID-19. The gene calls are TRBV27 and TRBJ1-2, with 7 bases identical to TRBD1. Sequenced sample: peripheral blood. DNA for the CDR3: TGTGCCAGCAGTTTATACAGGGGCTCGAGCTATGGCTACACCTTC. This sequence encodes CASSLYRGSSYGYTF.